The entry below describes one T cell receptor beta chain. Trimming shortened V by 4 bases and J by 4 bases, and 16 bases separated the two germline ends. This CDR3 is built from 16 residues. The germline V gene has CDR1 MGHRA and CDR2 YSYEKL. The data originate from a study of blood T cell repertoires in COVID-19. The overall study: Specimens from acute and convalescent COVID-19 originated in the United States, Italy and Spain. T cells, B-cell-depleted T cells, or PBMCs supplied cDNA or gDNA.

Per the original methods: Amplification of reference gene primers was used by the study to estimate nucleated cell counts. Some clones are missing from TCRdb's copy, which holds only in-frame ones; the method was immunoSEQ multiplex PCR. Clone size and V and J calls were adopted from that table, with D and trimming inferred from the DNA. The table shows 250,000 or so clones, with roughly 88% occurring only once. Sequenced material: peripheral blood. This receptor was identified in a woman in her 30s with acute or convalescent COVID-19. The J gene is TRBJ1-4, the V gene TRBV4-1; D is unclear. Here the CDR3 reads CASSREAGSRNEKLFF. The CDR3 bases are TGCGCCAGCAGCCGAGAAGCAGGCTCACGTAATGAAAAACTGTTTTTT.